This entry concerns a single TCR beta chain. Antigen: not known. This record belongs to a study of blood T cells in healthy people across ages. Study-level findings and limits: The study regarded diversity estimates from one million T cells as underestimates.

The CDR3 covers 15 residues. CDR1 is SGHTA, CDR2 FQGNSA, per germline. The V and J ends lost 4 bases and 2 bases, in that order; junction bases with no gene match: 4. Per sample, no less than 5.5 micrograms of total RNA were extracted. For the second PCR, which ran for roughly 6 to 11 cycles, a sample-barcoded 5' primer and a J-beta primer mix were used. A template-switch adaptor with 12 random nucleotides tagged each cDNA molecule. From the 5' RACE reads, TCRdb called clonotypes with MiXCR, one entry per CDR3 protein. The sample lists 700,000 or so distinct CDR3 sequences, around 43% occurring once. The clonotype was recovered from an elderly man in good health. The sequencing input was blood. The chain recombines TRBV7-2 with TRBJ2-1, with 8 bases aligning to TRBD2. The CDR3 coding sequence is TGTGCCAGCAGCTCGCGGGGGGCTACCTACAATGAGCAGTTCTTC. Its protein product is CASSSRGATYNEQFF.